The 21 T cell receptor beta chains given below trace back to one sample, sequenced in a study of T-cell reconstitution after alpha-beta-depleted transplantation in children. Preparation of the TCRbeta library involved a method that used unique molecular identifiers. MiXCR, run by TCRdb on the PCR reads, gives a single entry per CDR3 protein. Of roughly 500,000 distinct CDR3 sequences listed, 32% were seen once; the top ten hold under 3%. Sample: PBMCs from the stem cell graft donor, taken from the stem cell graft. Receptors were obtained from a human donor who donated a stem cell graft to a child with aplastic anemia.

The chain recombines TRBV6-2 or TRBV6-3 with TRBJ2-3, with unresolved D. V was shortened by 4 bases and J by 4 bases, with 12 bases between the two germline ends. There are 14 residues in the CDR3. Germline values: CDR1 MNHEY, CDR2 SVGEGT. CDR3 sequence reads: CASSSPRTADTQYF. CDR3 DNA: TGTGCCAGCAGTTCGCCCCGGACCGCAGATACGCAGTATTTT.

Here the CDR3 reads CASSPLVIWNPAEEPQHF. The CDR3, as DNA: TGTGCCAGCAGTCCTCTCGTGATTTGGAATCCGGCTGAAGAGCCCCAGCATTTT. The chain couples TRBV28 to TRBJ1-5; D remains unclear. Trimming stripped 5 bases from V and 8 bases from J, with 28 bases between. Germline V gene lookup returns CDR1 MDHEN and CDR2 SYDVKM. This CDR3 has 18 amino acids. Supplemented by reference TRBV28 and TRBJ1-5, the full variable domain reads DVKVTQSSRYLVKRTGEKVFLECVQDMDHENMFWYRQDPGLGLRLIYFSYDVKMKEKGDIPEGYSVSREKKERFSLILESASTNQTSMYLCASSPLVIWNPAEEPQHFGDGTRLSIL.

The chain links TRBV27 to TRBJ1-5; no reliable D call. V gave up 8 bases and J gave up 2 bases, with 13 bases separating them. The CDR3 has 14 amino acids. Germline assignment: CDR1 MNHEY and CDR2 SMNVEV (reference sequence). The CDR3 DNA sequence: TGTGCCAGCGGCGTCAAGGGCGGCAATCAGCCCCAGCATTTT. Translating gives CASGVKGGNQPQHF.

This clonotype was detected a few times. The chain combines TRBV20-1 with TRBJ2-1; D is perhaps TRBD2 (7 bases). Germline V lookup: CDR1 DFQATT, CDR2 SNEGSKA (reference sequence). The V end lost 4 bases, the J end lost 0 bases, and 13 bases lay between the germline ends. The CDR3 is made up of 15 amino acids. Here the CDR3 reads CSATAGASSYNEQFF. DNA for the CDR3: TGCAGTGCTACTGCGGGGGCAAGCTCCTACAATGAGCAGTTCTTC.

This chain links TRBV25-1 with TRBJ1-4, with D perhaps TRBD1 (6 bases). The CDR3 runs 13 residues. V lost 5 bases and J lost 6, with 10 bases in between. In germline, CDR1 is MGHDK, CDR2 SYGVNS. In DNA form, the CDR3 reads TGTGCCAGCAGTACTACAGGGTATGAAAAACTGTTTTTT. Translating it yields CASSTTGYEKLFF.

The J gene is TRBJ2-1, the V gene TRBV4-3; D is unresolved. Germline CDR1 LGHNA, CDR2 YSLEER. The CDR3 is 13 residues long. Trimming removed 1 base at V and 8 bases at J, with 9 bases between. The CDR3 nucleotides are TGCGCCAGCAGCCAAGGTCTAGTTTATGAGCAGTTCTTC. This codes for CASSQGLVYEQFF.

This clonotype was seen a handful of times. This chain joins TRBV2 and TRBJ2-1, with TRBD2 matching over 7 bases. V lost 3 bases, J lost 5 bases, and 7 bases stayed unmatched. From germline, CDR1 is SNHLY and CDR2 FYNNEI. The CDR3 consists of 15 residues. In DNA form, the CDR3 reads TGTGCCAGCAGTGATAGAAGCGGGAATCACAATGAGCAGTTCTTC. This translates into CASSDRSGNHNEQFF.

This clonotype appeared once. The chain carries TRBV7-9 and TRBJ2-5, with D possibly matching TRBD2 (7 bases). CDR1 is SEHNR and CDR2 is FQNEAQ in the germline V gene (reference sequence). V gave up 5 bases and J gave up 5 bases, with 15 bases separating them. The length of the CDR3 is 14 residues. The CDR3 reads CASSLPRGGETQYF. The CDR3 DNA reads TGTGCCAGCAGCCTACCGAGGGGGGGCGAGACCCAGTACTTC. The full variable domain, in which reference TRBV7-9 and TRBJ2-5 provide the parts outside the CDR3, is DTGVSQNPRHKITKRGQNVTFRCDPISEHNRLYWYRQTLGQGPEFLTYFQNEAQLEKSRLLSDRFSAERPKGSFSTLEIQRTEQGDSAMYLCASSLPRGGETQYFGPGTRLLVL.

DNA for the CDR3: TGTGCCAGCAGCGTAGCCGCGGGGGAGGCCTATGGCTACACCTTC. It encodes CASSVAAGEAYGYTF. The chain employs TRBV9 and TRBJ1-2; tentative D call: TRBD1 (5 bases). The germline V and J ends were trimmed by 0 bases and 4 bases, with 13 bases remaining between them. Looked up from germline, CDR1 is SGDLS and CDR2 is YYNGEE. This CDR3 has 15 amino acids.

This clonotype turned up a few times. CDR3 nucleotide sequence: TGTGCCAGCACCTCCGGCGGGTATGGCTACACCTTC. Translating gives CASTSGGYGYTF. This chain connects TRBV27 to TRBJ1-2; no reliable D call. CDR3 length equals 12 residues. The V gene's germline CDR1 is MNHEY and CDR2 SMNVEV (reference sequence). Trimming stripped 7 bases from V and 5 bases from J, with 11 bases between.

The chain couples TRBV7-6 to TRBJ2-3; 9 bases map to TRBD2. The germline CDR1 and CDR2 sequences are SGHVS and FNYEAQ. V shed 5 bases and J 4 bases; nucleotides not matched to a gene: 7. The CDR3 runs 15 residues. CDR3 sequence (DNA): TGTGCCAGCAGCCATTTAGCGGGAGCGGCAGATACGCAGTATTTT. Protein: CASSHLAGAADTQYF.

CDR3: CASSSTGPGDSYEQYV. DNA of the CDR3: TGTGCCAGCAGCTCCACGGGGCCAGGAGACTCTTACGAGCAGTACGTC. The chain couples TRBV27 to TRBJ2-7, with D possibly called TRBD1 or TRBD2 (5 bases each). V was cut by 6 bases and J by 4 bases, with 22 bases left in between. Germline V gene data show CDR1 as MNHEY and CDR2 as SMNVEV (reference sequence). This CDR3 contains 16 residues.

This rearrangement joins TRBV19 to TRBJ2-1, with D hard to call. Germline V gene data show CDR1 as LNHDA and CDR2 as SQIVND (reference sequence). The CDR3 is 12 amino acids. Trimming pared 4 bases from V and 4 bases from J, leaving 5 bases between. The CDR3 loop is CASSNSYNEQFF. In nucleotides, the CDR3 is TGTGCCAGTAGTAACAGTTACAATGAGCAGTTCTTC.

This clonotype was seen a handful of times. This CDR3 reads CASRGITNTGELFF. The DNA for the CDR3 is TGTGCCAGCAGGGGTATTACGAACACCGGGGAGCTGTTTTTT. The chain recombines TRBV6-1 with TRBJ2-2; D is unresolved. The length of the CDR3 is 14 residues. V gave up 6 bases and J gave up 0 bases, with 8 bases separating them. Germline CDR1 and CDR2: MNHNS and SASEGT.

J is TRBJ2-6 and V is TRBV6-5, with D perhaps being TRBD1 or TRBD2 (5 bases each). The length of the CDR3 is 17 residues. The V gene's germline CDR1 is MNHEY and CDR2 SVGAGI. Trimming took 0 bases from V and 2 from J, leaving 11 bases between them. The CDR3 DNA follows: TGTGCCAGCAGTTACTCGGGACGGGGTGCTGGGGCCAACGTCCTGACTTTC. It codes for CASSYSGRGAGANVLTF.

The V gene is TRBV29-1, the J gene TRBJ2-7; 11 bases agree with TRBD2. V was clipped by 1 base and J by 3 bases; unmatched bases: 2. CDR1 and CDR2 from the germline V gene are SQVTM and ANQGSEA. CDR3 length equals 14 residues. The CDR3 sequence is CSVEASGGNYEQYF. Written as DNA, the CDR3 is TGCAGCGTTGAAGCTAGCGGGGGGAACTACGAGCAGTACTTC.

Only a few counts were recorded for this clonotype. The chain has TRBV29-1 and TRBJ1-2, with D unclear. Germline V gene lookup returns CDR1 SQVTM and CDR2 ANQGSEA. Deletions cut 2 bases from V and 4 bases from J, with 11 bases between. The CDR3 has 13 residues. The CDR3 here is CSVESQLVYGYTF. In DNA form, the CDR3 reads TGCAGCGTTGAAAGCCAGCTCGTCTATGGCTACACCTTC.

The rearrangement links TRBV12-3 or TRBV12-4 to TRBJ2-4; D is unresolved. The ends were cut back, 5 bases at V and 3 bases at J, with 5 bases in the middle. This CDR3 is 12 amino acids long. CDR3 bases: TGTGCCAGCAGTCCCCGCAAAAACATTCAGTACTTC. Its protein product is CASSPRKNIQYF.

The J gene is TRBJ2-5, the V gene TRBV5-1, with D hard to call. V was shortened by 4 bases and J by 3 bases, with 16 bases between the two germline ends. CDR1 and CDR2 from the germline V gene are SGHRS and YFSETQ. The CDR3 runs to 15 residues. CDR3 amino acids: CASSLGRALEETQYF. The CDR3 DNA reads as TGCGCCAGCAGCCTTGGTAGGGCACTGGAAGAGACCCAGTACTTC.

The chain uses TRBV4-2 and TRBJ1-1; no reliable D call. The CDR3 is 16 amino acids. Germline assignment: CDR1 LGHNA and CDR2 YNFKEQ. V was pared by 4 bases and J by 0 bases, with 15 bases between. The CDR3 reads CASSPGEVLMNTEAFF. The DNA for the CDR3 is TGTGCCAGCAGCCCCGGCGAGGTTCTTATGAACACTGAAGCTTTCTTT.

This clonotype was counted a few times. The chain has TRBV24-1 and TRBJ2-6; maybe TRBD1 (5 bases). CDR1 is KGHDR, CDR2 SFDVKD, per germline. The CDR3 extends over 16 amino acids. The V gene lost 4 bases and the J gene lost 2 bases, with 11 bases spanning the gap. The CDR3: CATSDGHSTGANVLTF. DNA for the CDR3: TGTGCCACCAGTGACGGACATAGCACTGGGGCCAACGTCCTGACTTTC.